This is a list of T cell receptor beta chains from one sample in a study. TCRdb processed the RT-PCR reads anew with MiXCR; each CDR3 protein has one entry. Among almost 700,000 distinct CDR3 sequences listed, 12% to 15% were seen once. The sequenced material came from memory CD4+ T cells from blood. The receptor set was obtained from a female donor in good health, serving as a healthy control. Each CDR3 is given with its conserved first and last residue. The D gene is left open where the match is weak. A clone size is listed for some rows: how often the clone was seen (once, few, many), or a class if it is expanded.

j_gene	abundance	v_gene	d_gene	CDR3nt	CDR3aa
TRBJ2-3	many	TRBV7-3	.	TGTGCCAGCAGCATCCGGAGGACAGATACGCAGTATTTT	CASSIRRTDTQYF
TRBJ2-1	few	TRBV6-4	.	TGTGCCAGCAGCCCCCAAGTGGACTACAATGAGCAGTTCTTC	CASSPQVDYNEQFF
TRBJ2-2	many	TRBV20-1	TRBD2	TGCAGTGCTAGAGTTCTAGCGGGAGGCACCGGGGAGCTGTTTTTT	CSARVLAGGTGELFF
TRBJ2-3	few	TRBV18	TRBD2	TGTGCCAGCTCATCAGACACGGTGGGGGGGGATACGCAGTATTTT	CASSSDTVGGDTQYF
TRBJ2-6	.	TRBV6-6	.	TGTGCCAGCAGTTCGCAGGGGCAGAACTCTGGGGCCAACGTCCTGACTTTC	CASSSQGQNSGANVLTF
TRBJ1-4	.	TRBV19	.	TGTGCCAGCTCCACAGGGAGAAATGAAAAACTGTTTTTT	CASSTGRNEKLFF
TRBJ1-6	few	TRBV20-1	TRBD1	TGCAGTGCTACTCGACAGGGGAGGGATAATTCACCCCTCCACTTT	CSATRQGRDNSPLHF
TRBJ2-1	many	TRBV7-2	TRBD1	TGTGCCAGCAGCACCAAGACAGGGGTTACCTACAATGAGCAGTTCTTC	CASSTKTGVTYNEQFF
TRBJ2-5	.	TRBV19	.	TGTGCCAGTAGTGGGACGCACCAAGAGACCCAGTACTTC	CASSGTHQETQYF
TRBJ1-1	.	TRBV12-3/TRBV12-4	.	TGTGCCAGCAGTTTATGGAGTCTGGGGACTGAAGCTTTCTTT	CASSLWSLGTEAFF
TRBJ2-5	few	TRBV15	.	TGTGCCACCAGCAGACAGCAACAAGAGACCCAGTACTTC	CATSRQQQETQYF
TRBJ2-5	.	TRBV2	.	TGTGCCTGCATATACTCAGTGGGGGAGACCCAGTACTTC	CACIYSVGETQYF
TRBJ2-1	few	TRBV28	TRBD2	TGTGCCAGCGGAGGGACTAGCTATTACAATGAGCAGTTCTTC	CASGGTSYYNEQFF
TRBJ2-5	few	TRBV9	.	TGTGCCAGCGGAAGAGGGGATCAAGAGACCCAGTACTTC	CASGRGDQETQYF
TRBJ1-4	.	TRBV3-1	.	TGTGCCAGCAGCCGGAACAGGGCCTCTAATGAAAAACTGTTTTTT	CASSRNRASNEKLFF
TRBJ1-6	.	TRBV5-1	.	TGCGCCAGCAGCTTGGAAGGACTGAGCTCCTATAATTCACCCCTCCACTTT	CASSLEGLSSYNSPLHF
TRBJ2-1	many	TRBV10-3	.	TGTGCCACCAGGGCGACCTACAATGAGCAGTTCTTC	CATRATYNEQFF
TRBJ1-1	.	TRBV21-1	.	TGTGCCAGCAGCACTAAAGGGGGACAGGGTAACACTGAAGCTTTCTTT	CASSTKGGQGNTEAFF
TRBJ2-2	once	TRBV7-2	.	TGTGCCAGCAGCCACTCGGGCGACTCGATTACCGGGGAGCTGTTTTTT	CASSHSGDSITGELFF
TRBJ1-1	.	TRBV7-9	TRBD1	TGTGCCAGCAGCTTAGCGGCAGGGGGCACTGAAGCTTTCTTT	CASSLAAGGTEAFF
TRBJ2-5	.	TRBV5-1	.	TGCGCCAGTACGACGACCACTGGAAAAGAGACCCAGTACTTC	CASTTTTGKETQYF
TRBJ1-6	few	TRBV9	.	TGTGCCAGCAGCGTAGGGGTTAGCGCCTATAATTCACCCCTCCACTTT	CASSVGVSAYNSPLHF
TRBJ2-1	few	TRBV12-3/TRBV12-4	.	TGTGCCAGCAGTTTGGGGACTGGAACCTCCTACAATGAGCAGTTCTTC	CASSLGTGTSYNEQFF
TRBJ1-4	few	TRBV12-3/TRBV12-4	.	TGTGCCAGCAGTTACCAGGGAACCCGAGGTGAAAAACTGTTTTTT	CASSYQGTRGEKLFF
TRBJ2-7	.	TRBV25-1	.	TGTGCCAGCAGTGAGGTGGGTCGGGGGGCGACTCCCGAGCAGTACTTC	CASSEVGRGATPEQYF
TRBJ1-4	.	TRBV27	.	TGTGCCAGCAGTTTTGCTACAACTAATGAAAAACTGTTTTTT	CASSFATTNEKLFF
TRBJ1-1	many	TRBV29-1	.	TGCAGCGTTGCGAGGCGACTGAACACTGAAGCTTTCTTT	CSVARRLNTEAFF
TRBJ2-7	.	TRBV7-2	.	TGTGCCAGCAGCCCCCAGGTTACGGGTCTCGAGCAGTACTTC	CASSPQVTGLEQYF
TRBJ1-2	few	TRBV3-1	.	TGTGCCAGCAGCCAAGACCTGGGCAGTGGCTACACCTTC	CASSQDLGSGYTF
TRBJ2-3	.	TRBV12-3/TRBV12-4	.	TGTGCCAGCAGTTTAAATCCTCTAGGGCCGTATTTT	CASSLNPLGPYF
TRBJ1-2	many	TRBV20-1	.	TGCAGTGCTAGTGTCGGTGAGATGAGTTATGGCTACACCTTC	CSASVGEMSYGYTF
TRBJ2-6	.	TRBV5-1	.	TGCGCCAGCAGCTTGGGCGAGGGCTCTGGGGCCAACGTCCTGACTTTC	CASSLGEGSGANVLTF
TRBJ2-7	many	TRBV18	TRBD2	TGTGCCAGCTCACTATCGAGTACTAGCGGGGGCTACGAGCAGTACTTC	CASSLSSTSGGYEQYF
TRBJ2-7	.	TRBV5-1	.	TGCGCCAGCAGCTTTAACAGAGCCTACGAGCAGTACTTC	CASSFNRAYEQYF
TRBJ1-5	few	TRBV20-1	.	TGCAGTGCTCCGGAACATAATAGCAATCAGCCCCAGCATTTT	CSAPEHNSNQPQHF
TRBJ2-3	many	TRBV20-1	TRBD2	TGCAGTGCTAGCCCTAGCGGGAGAACAGATACGCAGTATTTT	CSASPSGRTDTQYF
TRBJ2-7	.	TRBV2	.	TGTGCCAGCAGTGTCGGACCAACTGGTGCCTACGAGCAGTACTTC	CASSVGPTGAYEQYF
TRBJ2-3	.	TRBV12-3/TRBV12-4	TRBD2	TGTGCCATCAAGACCTTGGGGGGGTTCGGCACAGATACGCAGTATTTT	CAIKTLGGFGTDTQYF
TRBJ2-5	few	TRBV24-1	.	TGTGCCACCAGTGAAGGGGGACTCTCAGCCCAAGAGACCCAGTACTTC	CATSEGGLSAQETQYF
TRBJ2-7	.	TRBV7-2	.	TGTGCCAGCAGCTTAGCGAACAGGCGGGAGCAGTACTTC	CASSLANRREQYF
TRBJ2-2	.	TRBV20-1	TRBD2	TGCAGTGCTAGAGCCTTAACGGGGGGGCCGGGCACCGGGGAGCTGTTTTTT	CSARALTGGPGTGELFF
TRBJ2-1	few	TRBV7-9	TRBD2	TGTGCCAGCAGCTTAGGCGGCGCGGGGGACGGTGAGCAGTTCTTC	CASSLGGAGDGEQFF